The following is a T cell receptor (beta chain) sequence with its context. This record belongs to a study of blood T cell repertoires in COVID-19. Looking at the study overall: Samples representing acute and convalescent COVID-19 were sourced from the United States, Italy and Spain. Sources were T cells, B-cell-depleted T cells, or PBMCs; the material itself was cDNA or gDNA.

Source study methods: Amplified reference gene primers provided the basis for estimating nucleated cell counts. Measured with immunoSEQ multiplex PCR; TCRdb has only the in-frame clones, and not every one. That table supplies the V and J calls and clone size; D and trimming were determined from the DNA. This table has 380,000 or so clones, 70% to 90% appearing once. V lost 10 bases and J 6 bases, leaving 21 bases between the germline ends. The germline gives CDR1 ENHRY, CDR2 SYGVKD. The CDR3 length is 15 residues. The sequence came from a man aged 35 to 55 with acute or convalescent COVID-19. The sample was peripheral blood. This rearrangement joins TRBV10-3 to TRBJ2-2, with a possible D match to TRBD2 (6 bases). CDR3 nucleotide sequence: TGTGCCACATGGACGTCGGGAGACGGGGCCGGGGAGCTGTTTTTT. Protein product: CATWTSGDGAGELFF.